This T cell receptor (beta chain) was retrieved from a study of shared clonotypes between healthy human individuals. Germline CDR1 SGHRS, CDR2 YFSETQ. Trimming pared 6 bases from V and 0 bases from J, leaving 8 bases between. The CDR3 length is 13 residues. Sequencing was performed with immunoSEQ multiplex PCR; in TCRdb, only in-frame clones are kept and a portion is missing. The sample has roughly 490,000 clones, approximately 80% seen once; the top ten hold 10% to 15%. The sequence derives from a woman aged 40 to 50 in good health. Some clones in this sample may be carry-over from other donors' samples. This chain joins TRBV5-1 and TRBJ2-3; D gene unclear. Specimen: PBMCs. CDR3 coding DNA: TGCGCCAGCACCCTCGGGAGCACAGATACGCAGTATTTT. This encodes CASTLGSTDTQYF.